Reported below is one TCR beta chain. CD4+ cell separation produced CD45RA+ naive and CD45RA-negative memory subsets. This specimen comes from a study of shared clonotypes between healthy human individuals. Sorted subsets were amplified in replicate PCRs using around 220 ng DNA, about 30,000 T cell genomes. Sequencing was performed with immunoSEQ multiplex PCR; in TCRdb, only in-frame clones are kept and a portion is missing. Here the sample spans about 1.5 million clones, more than 95% being singletons. This CDR3 spans 12 amino acids. Trimming removed 5 bases from V and 7 bases from J, with 15 bases in between. Germline V gene sequence: CDR1 GTSNPN, CDR2 SVGIG (reference sequence).

This clonotype was sampled from a man aged 25 to 40 in good health. The J gene is TRBJ2-7, the V gene TRBV30; D possibly corresponds to TRBD1 (6 bases). The sample was naive CD4+ T cells sorted from blood. As to subset: CD45RA+ positively selected. CDR3: CAWGGQLWEQYF. CDR3 DNA: TGTGCCTGGGGGGGACAACTCTGGGAGCAGTACTTC. Using reference TRBV30 and TRBJ2-7 for the parts outside the CDR3, the full variable domain is SQTIHQWPATLVQPVGSPLSLECTVEGTSNPNLYWYRQAAGRGLQLLFYSVGIGQISSEVPQNLSASRPQDRQFILSSKKLLLSDSGFYLCAWGGQLWEQYFGPGTRLTVT.